This entry features one T cell receptor (beta chain) sequence. Its antigen is not known. The sample has other DNA sequences that encode this CDR3 too. This record comes from a study of persistence of HIV-infected CD4 T cells. Study-level background: Suppressive ART had lasted a median of 8 years.

Cells were stimulated with overlapping HIV-1 Gag 15-mer peptides. CD40L-negative CD69-negative CD45RO-high memory CD4+ T cells were sorted as populations depleted of antigen-responding cells. The libraries were made with immunoSEQ version 4 in survey mode. Assay: immunoSEQ multiplex PCR; the TCRdb copy retains only in-frame clones and omits some. This table has roughly 64,000 clones, roughly 75% appearing once. Study-wide results and limits: TCR oligoclonality correlated with proviral oligoclonality in the same sorted populations.

The TCR originated in an adult man with HIV who was CMV-seropositive. Here the sequenced sample was CD4+ T cells sorted from PBMCs after approximately 19-hour stimulation, taken from a patient who received antiretroviral therapy.

The CDR3 sequence: CASSYRAGNYGYTF. The CDR3 coding sequence is TGTGCCAGCAGTTATAGAGCAGGGAACTATGGCTACACCTTC. V and J are TRBV6-5 and TRBJ1-2; perhaps TRBD1 as D (5 bases). The V end lost 3 bases, the J end lost 2 bases, and 10 bases lay between the germline ends. Germline CDR1 reads MNHEY; CDR2 reads SVGAGI. The CDR3 is 14 residues long.